This passage covers 22 T cell receptor beta chains from one sample sequenced in a study of tumor-infiltrating lymphocytes in primary liver carcinoma. The authors made TCR beta cDNA from approximately 490 ng total RNA with a constant-region primer. Slightly modified ARM-PCR served as the procedure for the TCR beta libraries. These libraries came from three rounds of nested multiplex PCR. TRBV1-TRBV30 forward primers and a C-beta reverse primer were used in the first two PCR rounds, which each ran for 10 cycles. Using its own MiXCR run on the multiplex PCR reads, TCRdb lists one record per CDR3 protein. The sample contains about 300,000 distinct CDR3 sequences, about 60% of which appear only once. Germline DNA was also extracted, while the blood RNA originated from unsorted whole blood. The sample comprised peripheral blood. Source of these receptors: a man in his forties with primary liver carcinoma and hepatitis B virus infection.

About this clonotype itself: A single base separates this from a much larger clone, so it may be a read error. The chain carries TRBV4-1 and TRBJ2-3; no firm D call. From germline, CDR1 is MGHRA and CDR2 YSYEKL. CDR3 length equals 16 residues. The CDR3 DNA reads as TGCTCCAGCAGCGCAAAACCTTACTCAAGCACAGATACGCAGTATTTT. This encodes CSSSAKPYSSTDTQYF.

The chain uses TRBV29-1 and TRBJ2-5, with 11 bases aligning to TRBD1. Germline loops: CDR1 SQVTM, CDR2 ANQGSEA. After removal of 1 base from V and 4 bases from J, the junction contained 2 bases not matched to a gene. The CDR3 covers 14 residues. The CDR3 DNA follows: TGCAGCGTTGAAGCGGACAGGGGGCGAGAGACCCAGTACTTC. Translation: CSVEADRGRETQYF.

With respect to this clonotype: A clone one base away is much larger, so this may be a read error. The genes are TRBV10-2 and TRBJ2-1, with D possibly called TRBD1 or TRBD2 (7 bases each). The CDR3 runs 17 residues. Looked up from germline, CDR1 is WSHSY and CDR2 is SAAADI. V lost 8 bases and J lost 3, with 23 bases in between. The CDR3 DNA reads as TGCGCCAGCCAAACCTGGGAGGGGGCTAATGGCTACAATGAGCAGTTCTTC. Translated: CASQTWEGANGYNEQFF.

The chain joins TRBV28 to TRBJ1-1; TRBD1 might be the D (6 bases). The V gene's germline CDR1 is MDHEN and CDR2 SYDVKM. This CDR3 region has 16 residues. V was pared by 7 bases and J by 0 bases, with 18 bases between. CDR3 bases: TGTGCCAGCACCCAATTGGAGGGGGGGATGAACACTGAAGCTTTCTTT. It encodes CASTQLEGGMNTEAFF.

This chain uses TRBV7-9 with TRBJ2-1; D might be TRBD1 or TRBD2, each matching 6 bases. This CDR3 comprises 15 residues. Germline lookup yields CDR1 SEHNR and CDR2 FQNEAQ (reference sequence). The V end was cut by 5 bases, the J end by 3 bases, with 14 bases between. Written as DNA, the CDR3 is TGTGCCAGCAGCCTGGGACAAGCGGGCTACAATGAGCAGTTCTTC. This sequence encodes CASSLGQAGYNEQFF.

The chain recombines TRBV10-3 with TRBJ2-1; weak D call: TRBD2 (5 bases). The CDR3 sequence is 13 residues long. Germline loops: CDR1 ENHRY, CDR2 SYGVKD. V was clipped by 9 bases and J by 9 bases, with 18 bases between them. DNA of the CDR3: TGTGCCATTAACGGAGGCACCTATAGTGAGCAGTTCTTC. Protein product: CAINGGTYSEQFF.

This clonotype was detected once. The J gene is TRBJ2-1, the V gene TRBV5-4, with D possibly TRBD2 on 5 matching bases. This CDR3 is 13 amino acids long. Germline V gene sequence: CDR1 SGHNT, CDR2 YYREEE (reference sequence). V was trimmed by 6 bases and J by 10 bases, leaving 17 bases between them. Here the CDR3 reads CASNLGLANEQFF. CDR3 sequence (DNA): TGTGCCAGCAACCTTGGACTGGCCAACGAGCAGTTCTTC.

This clonotype was counted a few times. The chain carries TRBV4-3 and TRBJ1-2; maybe TRBD1 (5 bases). The CDR3 consists of 13 residues. V gave up 0 bases and J gave up 9 bases, with 11 bases separating them. Germline V gives CDR1 LGHNA, CDR2 YSLEER. DNA for the CDR3: TGCGCCAGCAGCCAAGATGGGGGTTATTGCTACACCTTC. This translates into CASSQDGGYCYTF.

The V call is TRBV29-1, the J call TRBJ1-5, with D maybe TRBD1 (5 bases). This CDR3 contains 13 residues. Germline V lookup: CDR1 SQVTM, CDR2 ANQGSEA. The CDR3 DNA follows: TGCAACGCAGGACTGGGGGGCAATCAGCCCCAGCATTTT. Encoded protein: CNAGLGGNQPQHF.

Remarks on this clonotype: One end of the junction is discordant with germline, which a read error may explain. The V and J genes are TRBV4-2 and TRBJ2-3; D is perhaps TRBD1 (5 bases). Germline V lookup: CDR1 LGHNA, CDR2 YNFKEQ. This CDR3 spans 15 amino acids. CDR3 nucleotide sequence: TGCGCCAGCAGACTGCACCCAGGGAGCACAGATACGCAGTATTTT. It yields the protein CASRLHPGSTDTQYF.

This chain links TRBV11-2 with TRBJ2-7, with 10 bases lining up with TRBD2. The CDR3 is 16 amino acids. Germline CDR1 SGHAT, CDR2 FQNNGV. Germline trimming cut 3 bases from V and 5 bases from J; bases unmatched to any gene: 10. The CDR3 DNA follows: TGTGCCAGCAGCTTGAGGAGCGGGAGGGGACTCCACGAGCAGTACTTC. As protein: CASSLRSGRGLHEQYF.

In the case of this clonotype: A much larger clone sits a single nucleotide away, making a read error possible. The chain is built from TRBV4-1 and TRBJ1-1; no clear D. The CDR3 consists of 14 residues. Germline values: CDR1 MGHRA, CDR2 YSYEKL. Here the CDR3 reads CSSSQKQVNTEAFF. CDR3 coding DNA: TGCTCCAGCAGCCAAAAACAAGTGAACACTGAAGCTTTCTTT.

On this clonotype itself: A much larger clone differs from this one at a single base, so this may be a read error. The rearrangement uses TRBV10-3 and TRBJ2-1, with 8 bases aligning to TRBD2. The germline V gene has CDR1 ENHRY and CDR2 SYGVKD. The trim removed 8 bases at V and 7 bases at J, leaving 7 bases unmatched. The CDR3 sequence is 13 residues long. The CDR3: CAIVAGLENEQFF. The CDR3 DNA reads TGTGCCATCGTCGCGGGACTAGAGAATGAGCAGTTCTTC.

This clonotype was picked up one time. With a much larger clone just one base away, this may be a read error. In this CDR3 the conserved last residue, phenylalanine or tryptophan, is missing, so a read error is likely. The chain couples TRBV29-1 to TRBJ1-2; D perhaps matches TRBD1 (5 bases). The CDR3 is 14 residues long. Trimming shortened V by 3 bases and J by 1 base, and 12 bases separated the two germline ends. Germline CDR1 and CDR2: SQVTM and ANQGSEA. CDR3 amino acids: CSVDGGYGNYGYTI. The CDR3 DNA is TGCAGCGTTGATGGGGGGTACGGTAACTATGGCTACACCATC.

This clonotype is medium-sized within its sample. This CDR3 is CSVAVGVYNEQFF. CDR3 in DNA: TGCAGCGTTGCAGTCGGCGTCTACAATGAGCAGTTCTTC. The V call is TRBV29-1, the J call TRBJ2-1, with D uncertain. The V and J ends lost 4 bases and 3 bases respectively, with 10 bases between them. There are 13 residues in the CDR3. CDR1 is SQVTM and CDR2 is ANQGSEA in the germline V gene.

Comments on this clonotype: One end of the junction does not line up with germline, which may come from a read error. The V call is TRBV29-1, the J call TRBJ1-1; D is ambiguous. CDR1 is SQVTM and CDR2 is ANQGSEA in the germline V gene. The CDR3 sequence is 11 residues long. The CDR3 loop is CNVGSRTEAFF. DNA for the CDR3: TGCAACGTTGGTTCGCGCACTGAAGCTTTCTTT.

This clonotype was found once. A junction boundary mismatches the germline segment, possibly from a read error. The V call is TRBV11-2, the J call TRBJ2-1; 11 nucleotides match TRBD2. Germline CDR1 and CDR2: SGHAT and FQNNGV. The CDR3 consists of 17 residues. The CDR3 loop is CTSSLAGGSSSYNEQFF. CDR3 in DNA: TGTACCAGCAGCTTAGCGGGGGGGTCGAGCTCCTACAATGAGCAGTTCTTC.

About this clonotype itself: This may arise from a read error, as a much more abundant clone is one base away. The rearrangement uses TRBV7-8 and TRBJ2-7; D is possibly TRBD1 (8 bases). This CDR3 region has 17 residues. The V gene's germline CDR1 is SGHVS and CDR2 FQNEAQ. The DNA for the CDR3 is TGTGCCAGCAGCTCTTTCGGAGCGGGACAGGCGGACTACGAGCAGAACTTC. Its translation is CASSSFGAGQADYEQNF.

The rearrangement joins TRBV4-3 to TRBJ2-2; D unresolved. V lost 4 bases to trimming and J lost 4 bases, with 7 bases between them. The V gene's germline CDR1 is LGHNA and CDR2 YSLEER. CDR3 size: 13 residues. CDR3 DNA: TGCGCCAGCAGCCCCTGGACCACCGGGGAGCTGTTTTTT. Its translation: CASSPWTTGELFF.

This clonotype appeared many times. This chain joins TRBV29-1 and TRBJ2-3, with D hard to call. Germline lookup yields CDR1 SQVTM and CDR2 ANQGSEA. The CDR3 sequence is 14 residues long. Trimming shortened V by 4 bases and J by 2 bases, and 13 bases separated the two germline ends. The CDR3 sequence: CSVVVLISTDTQYF. For the CDR3, the DNA is TGCAGCGTTGTAGTTCTGATTTCCACAGATACGCAGTATTTT.

The genes are TRBV12-3 or TRBV12-4 and TRBJ2-3; D gene unclear. This CDR3 has 15 residues. Trimming removed 1 base from V and 2 bases from J, with 10 bases in between. This chain's CDR3 is CASSLGLRFTDTQYF. CDR3 sequence (DNA): TGTGCCAGCAGTTTAGGGTTAAGGTTCACAGATACGCAGTATTTT.

About this clonotype: The final CDR3 position lacks the conserved phenylalanine or tryptophan, pointing to a likely read error. The chain recombines TRBV14 with TRBJ2-3; no definite D call. The CDR3 runs to 13 residues. Germline-derived CDR1 and CDR2 are SGHDN and FVKESK. CDR3 protein: CARSRGYIDTQYL. The CDR3 nucleotides are TGTGCCAGAAGCCGAGGATACATAGATACGCAGTATCTT.